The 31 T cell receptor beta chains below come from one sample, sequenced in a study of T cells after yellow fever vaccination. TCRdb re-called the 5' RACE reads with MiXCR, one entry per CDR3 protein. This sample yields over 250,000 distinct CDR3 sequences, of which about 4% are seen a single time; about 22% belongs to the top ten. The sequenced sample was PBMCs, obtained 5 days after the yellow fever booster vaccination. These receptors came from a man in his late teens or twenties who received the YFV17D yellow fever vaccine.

CDR3 coding DNA: TGTGCCAGCAGTGAGCCCCCGCGGGGAAGTCGAGAAGCTTTCTTT. It translates to CASSEPPRGSREAFF. This sequence joins TRBV25-1 and TRBJ1-1; D gene unclear. CDR3 length: 15 residues. Trimming pared 3 bases from V and 8 bases from J, leaving 19 bases between. CDR1 MGHDK and CDR2 SYGVNS come from the germline V gene.

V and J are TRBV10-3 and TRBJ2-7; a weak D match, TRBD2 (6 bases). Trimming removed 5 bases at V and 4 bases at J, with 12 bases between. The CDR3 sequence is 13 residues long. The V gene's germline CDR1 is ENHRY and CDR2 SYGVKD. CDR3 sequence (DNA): TGTGCCATCAGTTTAAGGGACTTTTACGAGCAGTACTTC. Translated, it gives CAISLRDFYEQYF.

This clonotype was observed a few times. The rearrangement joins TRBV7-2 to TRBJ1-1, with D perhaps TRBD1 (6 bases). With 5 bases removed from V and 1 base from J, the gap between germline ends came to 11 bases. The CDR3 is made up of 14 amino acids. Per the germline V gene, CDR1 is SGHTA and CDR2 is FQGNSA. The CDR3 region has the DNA TGTGCCAGCAGCAGGGGGACCGCGAACACTGAAGCTTTCTTT. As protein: CASSRGTANTEAFF.

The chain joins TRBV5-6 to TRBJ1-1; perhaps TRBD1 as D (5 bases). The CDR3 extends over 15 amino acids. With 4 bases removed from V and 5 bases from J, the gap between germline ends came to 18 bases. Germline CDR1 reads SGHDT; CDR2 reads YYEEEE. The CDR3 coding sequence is TGTGCCAGCAGCCCGGGACCGGCGTTGGGTACTGAAGCTTTCTTT. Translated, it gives CASSPGPALGTEAFF. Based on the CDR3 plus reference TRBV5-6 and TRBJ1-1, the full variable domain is DAGVTQSPTHLIKTRGQQVTLRCSPKSGHDTVSWYQQALGQGPQFIFQYYEEEERQRGNFPDRFSGHQFPNYSSELNVNALLLGDSALYLCASSPGPALGTEAFFGQGTRLTVV.

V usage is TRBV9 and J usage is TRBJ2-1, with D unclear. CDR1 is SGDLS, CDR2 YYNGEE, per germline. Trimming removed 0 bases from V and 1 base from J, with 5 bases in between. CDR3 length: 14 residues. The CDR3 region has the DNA TGTGCCAGCAGCGTAGTGGCTTCCTACAATGAGCAGTTCTTC. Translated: CASSVVASYNEQFF.

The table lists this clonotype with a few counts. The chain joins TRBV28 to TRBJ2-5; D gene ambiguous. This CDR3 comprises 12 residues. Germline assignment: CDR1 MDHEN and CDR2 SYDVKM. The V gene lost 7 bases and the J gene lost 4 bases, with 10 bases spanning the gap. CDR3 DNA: TGTGCCAGCACCCTAAAGGGAGAGACCCAGTACTTC. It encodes CASTLKGETQYF.

The CDR3 region is CASSPPSRTGNTGELFF. For the CDR3, the DNA is TGTGCCAGCAGCCCACCCTCTAGGACAGGGAACACCGGGGAGCTGTTTTTT. The chain is built from TRBV9 and TRBJ2-2; the match to TRBD1 covers 7 bases. CDR1 is SGDLS and CDR2 is YYNGEE in the germline V gene. J gave up 1 base and V 4 bases, and 10 bases lay outside the gene matches. The CDR3 is 17 residues long.

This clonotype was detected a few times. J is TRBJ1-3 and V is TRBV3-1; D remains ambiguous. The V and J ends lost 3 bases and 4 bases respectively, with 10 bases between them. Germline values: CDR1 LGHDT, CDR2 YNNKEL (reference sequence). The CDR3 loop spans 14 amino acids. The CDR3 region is CASSHRGGGNTIYF. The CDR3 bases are TGTGCCAGCAGCCATCGAGGAGGAGGAAACACCATATATTTT.

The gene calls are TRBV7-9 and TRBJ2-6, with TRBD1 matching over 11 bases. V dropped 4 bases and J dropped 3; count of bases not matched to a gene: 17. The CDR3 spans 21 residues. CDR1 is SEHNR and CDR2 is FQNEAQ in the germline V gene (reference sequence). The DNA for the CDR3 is TGTGCCAGCAGCTGGAACACCGGGACAGGGGGTTTGAAATATGGGGCCAACGTCCTGACTTTC. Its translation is CASSWNTGTGGLKYGANVLTF.

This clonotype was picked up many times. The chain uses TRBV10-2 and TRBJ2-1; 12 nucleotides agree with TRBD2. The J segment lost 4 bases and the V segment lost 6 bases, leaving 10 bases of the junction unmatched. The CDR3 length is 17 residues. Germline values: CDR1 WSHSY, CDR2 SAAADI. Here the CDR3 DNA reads TGCGCCAGCAGACCCACTAGCGGGGGGCCCCGATACAATGAGCAGTTCTTC. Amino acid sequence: CASRPTSGGPRYNEQFF.

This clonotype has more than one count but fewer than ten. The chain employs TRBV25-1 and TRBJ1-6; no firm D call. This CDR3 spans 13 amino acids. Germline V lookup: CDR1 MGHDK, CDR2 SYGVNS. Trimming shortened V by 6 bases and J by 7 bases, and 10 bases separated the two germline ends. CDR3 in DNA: TGTGCCAGCAGATTAAGGGAAAATTCACCCCTCCACTTT. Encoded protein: CASRLRENSPLHF.

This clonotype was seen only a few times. DNA of the CDR3: TGCAGTGCTATTGGCAGTAGCAATCAGCCCCAGCATTTT. Translating it yields CSAIGSSNQPQHF. The chain recombines TRBV20-1 with TRBJ1-5; the D is unclear. Germline V gene data show CDR1 as DFQATT and CDR2 as SNEGSKA (reference sequence). Trimming pared 4 bases from V and 0 bases from J, leaving 7 bases between. The CDR3 sequence is 13 residues long.

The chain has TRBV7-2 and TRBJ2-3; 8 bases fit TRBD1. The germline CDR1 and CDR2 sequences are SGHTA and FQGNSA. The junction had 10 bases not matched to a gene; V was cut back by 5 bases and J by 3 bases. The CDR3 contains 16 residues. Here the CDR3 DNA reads TGTGCCAGCAGCGCCCGGACAGGGCTTCGGACAGATACGCAGTATTTT. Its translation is CASSARTGLRTDTQYF.

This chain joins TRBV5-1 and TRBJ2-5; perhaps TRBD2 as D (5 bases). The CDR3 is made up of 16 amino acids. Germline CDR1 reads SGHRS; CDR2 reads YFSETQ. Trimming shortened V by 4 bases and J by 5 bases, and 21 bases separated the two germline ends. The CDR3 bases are TGCGCCAGCAGCATAAACCCGGTCGTACCGGGGGAGACCCAGTACTTC. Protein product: CASSINPVVPGETQYF.

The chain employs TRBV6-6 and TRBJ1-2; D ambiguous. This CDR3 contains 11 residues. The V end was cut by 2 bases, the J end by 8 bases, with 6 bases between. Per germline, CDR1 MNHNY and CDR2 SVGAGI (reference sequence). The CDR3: CASSYQEGYTF. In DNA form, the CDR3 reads TGTGCCAGCAGTTACCAGGAAGGCTACACCTTC.

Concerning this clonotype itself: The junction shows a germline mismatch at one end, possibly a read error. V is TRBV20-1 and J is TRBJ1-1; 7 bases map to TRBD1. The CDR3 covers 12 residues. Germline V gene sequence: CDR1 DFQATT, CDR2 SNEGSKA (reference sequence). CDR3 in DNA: TGCAGTCCACAGGGGATGAACACTGAATCTTTCTTT. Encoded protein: CSPQGMNTESFF.

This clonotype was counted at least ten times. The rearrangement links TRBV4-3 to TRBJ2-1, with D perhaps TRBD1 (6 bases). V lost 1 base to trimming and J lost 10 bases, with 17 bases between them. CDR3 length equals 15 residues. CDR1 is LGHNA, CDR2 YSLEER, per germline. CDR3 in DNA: TGCGCCAGCAGCCAAGGACAGGCGGGCGGCAGAGAGCAGTTCTTC. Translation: CASSQGQAGGREQFF.

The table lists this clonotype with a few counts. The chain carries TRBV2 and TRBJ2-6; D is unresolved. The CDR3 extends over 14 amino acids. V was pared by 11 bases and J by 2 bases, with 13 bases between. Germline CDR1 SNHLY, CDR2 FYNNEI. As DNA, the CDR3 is TGTGCCGTCCGCCGGGTGGCTGGGGCCAACGTCCTGACTTTC. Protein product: CAVRRVAGANVLTF.

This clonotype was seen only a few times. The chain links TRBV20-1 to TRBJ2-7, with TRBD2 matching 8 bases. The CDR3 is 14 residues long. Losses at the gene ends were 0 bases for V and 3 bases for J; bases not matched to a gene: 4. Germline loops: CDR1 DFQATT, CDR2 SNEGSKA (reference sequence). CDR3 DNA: TGCAGTGCTAGAGATCCCGGGGGGGTCTACGAGCAGTACTTC. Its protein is CSARDPGGVYEQYF.

In DNA form, the CDR3 reads TGTGCCAGCAGCTGGGACTCGGATCGCTACACCTTC. Its protein is CASSWDSDRYTF. V gene TRBV5-5 combines with J gene TRBJ1-2, with a weak D call TRBD1 (5 bases). The CDR3 sequence is 12 residues long. The V end lost 3 bases, the J end lost 9 bases, and 12 bases lay between the germline ends. Germline assignment: CDR1 SGHKS and CDR2 YYEKEE (reference sequence). Supplemented by reference TRBV5-5 and TRBJ1-2, the full variable domain reads DAGVTQSPTHLIKTRGQQVTLRCSPISGHKSVSWYQQVLGQGPQFIFQYYEKEERGRGNFPDRFSARQFPNYSSELNVNALLLGDSALYLCASSWDSDRYTFGSGTRLTVV.

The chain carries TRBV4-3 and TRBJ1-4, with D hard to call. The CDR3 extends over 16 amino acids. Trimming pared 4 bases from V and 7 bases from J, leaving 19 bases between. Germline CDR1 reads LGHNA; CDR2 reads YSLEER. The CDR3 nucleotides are TGCGCCAGCAGCCCCATAACGGTGGGAGGAGGTGAAAAACTGTTTTTT. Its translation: CASSPITVGGGEKLFF.

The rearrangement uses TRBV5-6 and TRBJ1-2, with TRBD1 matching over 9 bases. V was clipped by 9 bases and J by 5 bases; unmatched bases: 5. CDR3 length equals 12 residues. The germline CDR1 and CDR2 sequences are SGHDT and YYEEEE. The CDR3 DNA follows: TGTGCCACCGGGACAGGGCAGTATGGCTACACCTTC. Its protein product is CATGTGQYGYTF.

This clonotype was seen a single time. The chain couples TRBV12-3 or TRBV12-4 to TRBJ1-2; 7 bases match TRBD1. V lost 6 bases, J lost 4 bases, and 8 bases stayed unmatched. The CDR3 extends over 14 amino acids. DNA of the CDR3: TGTGCCAGCAGGATGGACAGGCGCCTCTATGGCTACACCTTC. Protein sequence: CASRMDRRLYGYTF.

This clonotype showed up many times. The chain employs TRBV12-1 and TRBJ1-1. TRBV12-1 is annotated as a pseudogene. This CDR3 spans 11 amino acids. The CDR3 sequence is CASSFATEAFF. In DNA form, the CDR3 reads TGTGCCAGCAGCTTTGCCACTGAAGCTTTCTTT.

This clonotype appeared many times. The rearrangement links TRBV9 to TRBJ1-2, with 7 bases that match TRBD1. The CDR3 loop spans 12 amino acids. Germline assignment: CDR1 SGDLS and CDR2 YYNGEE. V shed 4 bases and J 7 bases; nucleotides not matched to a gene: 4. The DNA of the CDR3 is TGTGCCAGCAGCCGAGGGGGCTCTGGCTACACCTTC. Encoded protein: CASSRGGSGYTF.

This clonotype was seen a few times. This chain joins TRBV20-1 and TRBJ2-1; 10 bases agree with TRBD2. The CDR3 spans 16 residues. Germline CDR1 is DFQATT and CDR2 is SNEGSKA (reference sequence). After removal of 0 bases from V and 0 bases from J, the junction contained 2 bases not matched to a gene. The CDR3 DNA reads TGCAGTGCTAGAGATCGACTAGCGGGCTCCTACAATGAGCAGTTCTTC. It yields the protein CSARDRLAGSYNEQFF.

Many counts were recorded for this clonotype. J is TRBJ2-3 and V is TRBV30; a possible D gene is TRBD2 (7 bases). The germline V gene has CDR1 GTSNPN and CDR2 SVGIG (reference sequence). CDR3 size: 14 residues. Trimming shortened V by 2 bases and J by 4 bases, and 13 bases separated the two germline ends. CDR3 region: CAWSITGGADTQYF. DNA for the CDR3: TGTGCCTGGAGTATCACGGGGGGCGCAGATACGCAGTATTTT.

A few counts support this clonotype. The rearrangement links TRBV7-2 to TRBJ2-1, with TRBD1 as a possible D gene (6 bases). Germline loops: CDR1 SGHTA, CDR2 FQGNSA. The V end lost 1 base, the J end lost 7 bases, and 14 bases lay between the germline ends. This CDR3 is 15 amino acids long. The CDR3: CASSLVRGPINEQFF. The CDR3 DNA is TGTGCCAGCAGCTTAGTCAGGGGACCTATTAATGAGCAGTTCTTC.

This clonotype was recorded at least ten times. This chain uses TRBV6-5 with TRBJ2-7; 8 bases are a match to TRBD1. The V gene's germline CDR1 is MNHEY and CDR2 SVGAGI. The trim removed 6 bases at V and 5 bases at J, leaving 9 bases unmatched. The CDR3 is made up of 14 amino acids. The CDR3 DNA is TGTGCCAGCAGCCTAAGTGGACAGGGCGACGAGCAGTACGTC. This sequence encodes CASSLSGQGDEQYV.

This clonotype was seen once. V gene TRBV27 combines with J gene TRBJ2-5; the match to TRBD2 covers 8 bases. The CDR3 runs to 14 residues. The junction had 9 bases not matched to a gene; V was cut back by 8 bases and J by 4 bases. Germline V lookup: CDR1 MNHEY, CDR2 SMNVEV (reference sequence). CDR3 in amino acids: CASCSPGGGETQYF. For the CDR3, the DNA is TGTGCCAGCTGTTCGCCCGGGGGGGGAGAGACCCAGTACTTC.

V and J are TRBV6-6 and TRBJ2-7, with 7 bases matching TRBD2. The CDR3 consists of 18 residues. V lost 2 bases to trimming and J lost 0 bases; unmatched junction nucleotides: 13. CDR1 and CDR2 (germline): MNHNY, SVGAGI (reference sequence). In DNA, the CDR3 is TGTGCCAGCAGTTACGCCCTCGGTAGCGGGCGCCTCTCCTACGAGCAGTACTTC. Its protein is CASSYALGSGRLSYEQYF.